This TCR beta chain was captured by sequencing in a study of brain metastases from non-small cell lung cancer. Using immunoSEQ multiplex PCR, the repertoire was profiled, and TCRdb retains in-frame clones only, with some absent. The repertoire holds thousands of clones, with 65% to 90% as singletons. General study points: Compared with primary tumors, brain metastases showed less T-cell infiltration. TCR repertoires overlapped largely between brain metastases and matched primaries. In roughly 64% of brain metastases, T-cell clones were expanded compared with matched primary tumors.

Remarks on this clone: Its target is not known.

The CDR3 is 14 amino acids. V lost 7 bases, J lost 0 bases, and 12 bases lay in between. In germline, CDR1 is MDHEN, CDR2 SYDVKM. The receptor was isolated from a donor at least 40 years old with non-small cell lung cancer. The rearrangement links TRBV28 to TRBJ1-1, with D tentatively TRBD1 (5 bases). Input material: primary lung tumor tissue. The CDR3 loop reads CASMEWGMNTEAFF. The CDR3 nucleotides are TGTGCCAGCATGGAGTGGGGGATGAACACTGAAGCTTTCTTT.